This T cell receptor beta chain was recorded in a study of beta chain features in type 1 diabetes. Study-level background: Sorted cells numbering approximately 110,000,000 were examined across all samples.

Germline V gene sequence: CDR1 MDHEN, CDR2 SYDVKM. With 6 bases removed from V and 7 bases from J, the gap between germline ends came to 9 bases. The CDR3 contains 11 residues. Every bit of the isolated RNA underwent reverse transcription, so sequencing read expressed TCRB transcripts. Some clones are missing from TCRdb's copy, which holds only in-frame ones; the method was immunoSEQ multiplex PCR. The sample gives more than 300,000 clones, roughly 12% of which show up once; 0.017% is in the top ten. This clone was seen a few times. The receptor's source is a man younger than 35 in good health. Specimen: naive CD4+ T cells from blood. J is TRBJ1-2 and V is TRBV28, with a weak D call TRBD1 (5 bases). The CDR3 loop is CASSNRFGYTF. CDR3 coding DNA: TGTGCCAGCAGCAACAGGTTTGGCTACACCTTC.